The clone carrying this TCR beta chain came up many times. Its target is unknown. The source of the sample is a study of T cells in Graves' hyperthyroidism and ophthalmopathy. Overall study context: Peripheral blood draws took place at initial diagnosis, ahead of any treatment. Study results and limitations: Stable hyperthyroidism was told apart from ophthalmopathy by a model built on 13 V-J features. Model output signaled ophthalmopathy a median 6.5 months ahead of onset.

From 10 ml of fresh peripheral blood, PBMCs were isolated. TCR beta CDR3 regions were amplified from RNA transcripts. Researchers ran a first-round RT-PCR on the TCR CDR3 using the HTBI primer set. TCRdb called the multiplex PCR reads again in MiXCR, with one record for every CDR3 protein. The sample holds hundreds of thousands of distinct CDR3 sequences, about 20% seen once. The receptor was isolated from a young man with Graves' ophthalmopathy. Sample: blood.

This chain's CDR3 is CASSEGQGGRTEAFF. Written as DNA, the CDR3 is TGCGCCAGCAGCGAGGGACAGGGCGGGCGCACTGAAGCTTTCTTT. V is TRBV5-1 and J is TRBJ1-1, with 9 bases matching TRBD1. Germline trimming cut 4 bases from V and 4 bases from J; bases unmatched to any gene: 8. The CDR3 totals 15 residues. Per the germline V gene, CDR1 is SGHRS and CDR2 is YFSETQ. Supplemented by reference TRBV5-1 and TRBJ1-1, the full variable domain reads KAGVTQTPRYLIKTRGQQVTLSCSPISGHRSVSWYQQTPGQGLQFLFEYFSETQRNKGNFPGRFSGRQFSNSRSEMNVSTLELGDSALYLCASSEGQGGRTEAFFGQGTRLTVV.